A selection of T cell receptor beta chains follows, all from one sample in a study of T cell responses to AZD1222 COVID-19 vaccine. Generated by immunoSEQ multiplex PCR, the TCRdb table keeps only in-frame clones and is missing some. In the table there are about 120,000 clones, over 75% of which are singletons. Specimen: peripheral blood, collected on day 0 of AZD1222 vaccination. The receptors were gathered from an adult in good health. CDR3s include the opening cysteine and the closing phenylalanine or tryptophan.

j_call	v_call	cdr3_aa
TRBJ1-5	TRBV10-3	CAISEAGGNQPQHF
TRBJ1-2	TRBV6-5	CASSRSGTDNYGYTF
TRBJ2-7	TRBV5-1	CASSLGPTNYEQYF
TRBJ1-5	TRBV18	CASSPPYSNQPQHF
TRBJ2-3	TRBV10-3	CAIKDERGPDTQYF
TRBJ2-3	TRBV2	CASSSQGASTDTQYF
TRBJ2-3	TRBV4-2	CASSQELLAGITDTQYF
TRBJ1-1	TRBV11-2	CASSSSDRPNTEAFF
TRBJ2-5	TRBV7-9	CASGGIETQYF
TRBJ1-1	TRBV4-1	CASSSAAGGNTEAFF
TRBJ1-1	TRBV4-1	CASSQRALTGLNTEAFF
TRBJ1-6	TRBV19	CASSQQDSPLHF
TRBJ1-6	TRBV11-2	CASSLPRTDNSPLHF
TRBJ1-3	TRBV5-4	CASSFGHSGNTIYF
TRBJ2-1	TRBV7-2	CASSSHPTEDNEQFF
TRBJ1-1	TRBV7-9	CASSSEETDPLRTEAFF
TRBJ1-3	TRBV5-4	CASSQGGGVGNTIYF